Below, 3 T cell receptor beta chains from the same sample are listed, as sequenced in a study of T cell changes during pregnancy in multiple sclerosis. Profiled with immunoSEQ multiplex PCR; TCRdb holds only in-frame clones, not every one. The sample lists roughly 11,000 clones; about 95% were seen once. The starting material was CD4+ T cells from peripheral blood mononuclear cells, obtained before pregnancy. The source is a female donor with multiple sclerosis, enrolled in a pregnancy study.

Worth noting for this clone: At one of its ends the junction is not consistent with the germline gene, which may arise from a read error. V gene TRBV7-7 combines with J gene TRBJ2-3; 11 bases line up with TRBD2. This CDR3 contains 15 residues. Germline V lookup: CDR1 SSHAT, CDR2 FNYEAQ (reference sequence). CDR3 in amino acids: CASSLTSGGADTQYF. CDR3 bases: TGTGCTAGCAGCTTAACTAGCGGGGGAGCAGATACGCAGTATTTT.

The chain employs TRBV19 and TRBJ2-1; 8 bases align to TRBD2. Trimming cost V 3 bases and J 4 bases; bases outside gene matches: 11. The CDR3 sequence is 17 residues long. The germline CDR1 and CDR2 sequences are LNHDA and SQIVND (reference sequence). This CDR3 is CASSIEAAGLAYNEQFF. CDR3 coding DNA: TGTGCCAGTAGTATCGAGGCTGCCGGACTAGCTTACAATGAGCAGTTCTTC.

V is TRBV7-2 and J is TRBJ1-2; TRBD1 is a possible D gene (6 bases). The V gene lost 1 base and the J gene lost 1 base, with 13 bases spanning the gap. This CDR3 spans 16 amino acids. The germline CDR1 and CDR2 sequences are SGHTA and FQGNSA. The CDR3 DNA follows: TGTGCCAGCAGCTTAGTGGCACAGGGATTTAACTATGGCTACACCTTC. It is translated as CASSLVAQGFNYGYTF.